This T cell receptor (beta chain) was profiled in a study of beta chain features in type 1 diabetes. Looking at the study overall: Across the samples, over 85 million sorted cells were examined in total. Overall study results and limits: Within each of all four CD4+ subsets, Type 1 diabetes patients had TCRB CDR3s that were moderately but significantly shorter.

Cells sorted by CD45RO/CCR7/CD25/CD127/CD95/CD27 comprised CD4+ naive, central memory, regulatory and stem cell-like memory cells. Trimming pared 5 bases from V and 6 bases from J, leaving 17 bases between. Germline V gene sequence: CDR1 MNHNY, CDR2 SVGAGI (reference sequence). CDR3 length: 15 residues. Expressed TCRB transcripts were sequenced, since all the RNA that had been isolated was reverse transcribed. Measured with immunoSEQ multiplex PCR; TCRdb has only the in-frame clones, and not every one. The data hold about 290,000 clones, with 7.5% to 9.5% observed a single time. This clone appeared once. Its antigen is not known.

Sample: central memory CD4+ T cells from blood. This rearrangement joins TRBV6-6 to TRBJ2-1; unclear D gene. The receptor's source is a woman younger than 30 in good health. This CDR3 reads CASSATRKESNEQFF. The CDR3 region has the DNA TGTGCCAGCAGTGCCACTCGGAAGGAGTCCAATGAGCAGTTCTTC.